This T cell receptor beta chain was identified during a study of PD-L1 blockade in urothelial cancer. Study-wide context: About 90% of the roughly 30 patients were men who had bladder-origin urothelial cancer. The median T cell count in blood samples was some 140,000.

Assay: immunoSEQ multiplex PCR; the TCRdb copy retains only in-frame clones and omits some. The sample holds 20,000 to 25,000 clones, under 95% seen once. Specified time point: peripheral blood 6 weeks after treatment start. Samples were collected from each patient before treatment and during treatment. Each patient gave between 1 and 8 of them in total. The germline V gene has CDR1 KGHSH and CDR2 LQKENI. The CDR3 has 13 amino acids. V was trimmed by 3 bases and J by 5 bases, leaving 11 bases between them. This chain uses TRBV18 with TRBJ2-7; possible D gene TRBD2, 5 bases. The specimen comprised PBMCs, sampled around atezolizumab (anti-PD-L1) treatment. The clonotype was recovered from a woman in her sixties or seventies with urothelial cancer. The DNA for the CDR3 is TGTGCCAGCTCACCTATTCGGGGAAACGAGCAGTACTTC. Translating gives CASSPIRGNEQYF.